Presented here are 31 T cell receptor beta chains from one specimen sequenced in a study of T cell responses to AZD1222 COVID-19 vaccine. This table comes from immunoSEQ multiplex PCR, and its TCRdb copy is limited to in-frame clones, with some not included. The profile shows around 110,000 clones, about 86% of them singletons. Sequenced here: peripheral blood, sampled on day 0 of AZD1222 vaccination. Every receptor here comes from an adult in good health.

The chain recombines TRBV6-2 or TRBV6-3 with TRBJ1-1, with D possibly being TRBD1 (6 bases). Trimming stripped 2 bases from V and 9 bases from J, with 16 bases between. The CDR3 totals 14 residues. Germline values: CDR1 MNHEY, CDR2 SVGEGT. The CDR3 DNA is TGTGCCAGCAGTTACAACAGTCAAGGGGGACAAGCTTTCTTT. Protein product: CASSYNSQGGQAFF.

Written as DNA, the CDR3 is TGCGCCAGCAGCCAAGGTCCGCAGGGGGCAGATGAAAAACTGTTTTTT. The encoded protein is CASSQGPQGADEKLFF. V and J are TRBV4-3 and TRBJ1-4, with 8 bases lining up with TRBD1. The CDR3 is made up of 16 amino acids. Germline V gene sequence: CDR1 LGHNA, CDR2 YSLEER. With 1 base clipped from V and 6 bases from J, the junction kept 7 bases outside the gene matches.

The V call is TRBV19, the J call TRBJ1-2; D is ambiguous. V was shortened by 0 bases and J by 6 bases, with 23 bases between the two germline ends. The germline V gene encodes CDR1 LNHDA and CDR2 SQIVND (reference sequence). There are 18 residues in the CDR3. This chain's CDR3 is CASSIEVMGSGRVDGYTF. CDR3 bases: TGTGCCAGTAGTATAGAGGTGATGGGATCAGGCCGAGTTGATGGCTACACCTTC.

The rearrangement joins TRBV11-3 to TRBJ2-2; D call uncertain. Germline V gives CDR1 SGHNT, CDR2 YENEEA. CDR3 length equals 14 residues. Trimming pared 0 bases from V and 6 bases from J, leaving 8 bases between. The CDR3 sequence is CASSLDGRPGELFF. The CDR3 nucleotides read TGTGCCAGCAGCTTAGACGGCAGGCCCGGGGAGCTGTTTTTT.

This rearrangement joins TRBV7-6 to TRBJ1-4, with D unresolved. Germline CDR1 is SGHVS and CDR2 is FNYEAQ. CDR3 length equals 16 residues. Trimming removed 5 bases from V and 0 bases from J, with 13 bases in between. The CDR3 DNA reads as TGTGCCAGCAGCCAGAGGCAACCGGCAACTAATGAAAAACTGTTTTTT. Amino acid sequence: CASSQRQPATNEKLFF. Full variable domain (remainder filled in from reference TRBV7-6 and TRBJ1-4): GAGVSQSPRYKVTKRGQDVALRCDPISGHVSLYWYRQALGQGPEFLTYFNYEAQQDKSGLPNDRFSAERPEGSISTLTIQRTEQRDSAMYRCASSQRQPATNEKLFFGSGTQLSVL.

The rearrangement joins TRBV7-9 to TRBJ2-3; D is undetermined. The CDR3 covers 16 residues. The V gene's germline CDR1 is SEHNR and CDR2 FQNEAQ (reference sequence). Trimming took 4 bases from V and 0 from J, leaving 14 bases between them. CDR3 DNA sequence: TGTGCCAGCAGCTCCACCGGCAGTGCTAGCACAGATACGCAGTATTTT. Translation: CASSSTGSASTDTQYF.

This chain uses TRBV11-3 with TRBJ2-7; 9 bases match TRBD1. There are 16 residues in the CDR3. Trimming removed 4 bases from V and 0 bases from J; junction bases left unmatched: 7. Germline lookup yields CDR1 SGHNT and CDR2 YENEEA. The CDR3 here is CASSSQGTGNSYEQYF. CDR3 sequence (DNA): TGTGCCAGCAGCTCACAAGGGACAGGGAACTCCTACGAGCAGTACTTC.

The chain uses TRBV25-1 and TRBJ1-2; no clear D gene. CDR1 and CDR2 (germline): MGHDK, SYGVNS. The length of the CDR3 is 13 residues. Trimming left V 7 bases short and J 1 base short, with 10 bases between. The CDR3 DNA reads TGTGCCAGCACGACGGATGATAACTATGGCTACACCTTC. Its translation is CASTTDDNYGYTF.

This clone was observed once. The rearrangement links TRBV19 to TRBJ1-2; D is uncertain. Germline CDR1 LNHDA, CDR2 SQIVND (reference sequence). This CDR3 spans 16 amino acids. V was trimmed by 3 bases and J by 4 bases, leaving 18 bases between them. CDR3 amino acids: CASSMGAPVQGYGYTF. The CDR3 nucleotides are TGTGCCAGTAGTATGGGCGCACCCGTACAAGGCTATGGCTACACCTTC.

J is TRBJ2-7 and V is TRBV29-1, with 10 bases identical to TRBD2. V shed 4 bases and J 1 base; nucleotides not matched to a gene: 10. The germline gives CDR1 SQVTM, CDR2 ANQGSEA. The CDR3 contains 16 residues. The CDR3 DNA follows: TGCAGCGTTGTCGCGGGACTAGCGTCACCTTCCTACGAGCAGTACTTC. Protein: CSVVAGLASPSYEQYF.

This clone came up a few times. The gene calls are TRBV11-3 and TRBJ2-1, with 9 bases matching TRBD1. V was clipped by 5 bases and J by 1 base; unmatched bases: 9. The CDR3 spans 17 residues. From germline, CDR1 is SGHNT and CDR2 YENEEA. The CDR3 nucleotides read TGTGCCAGCAGCCCGAGGACAGGGGCACCGTCCTACAATGAGCAGTTCTTC. Translated, it gives CASSPRTGAPSYNEQFF.

V and J are TRBV7-9 and TRBJ2-3; D gene ambiguous. The CDR3 runs to 16 residues. Germline V lookup: CDR1 SEHNR, CDR2 FQNEAQ (reference sequence). With 2 bases removed from V and 0 bases from J, the gap between germline ends came to 12 bases. CDR3 in DNA: TGTGCCAGCAGCTTAACGAGTTCCACTAGCACAGATACGCAGTATTTT. Its protein product is CASSLTSSTSTDTQYF. Full variable domain (remainder filled in from reference TRBV7-9 and TRBJ2-3): DTGVSQNPRHKITKRGQNVTFRCDPISEHNRLYWYRQTLGQGPEFLTYFQNEAQLEKSRLLSDRFSAERPKGSFSTLEIQRTEQGDSAMYLCASSLTSSTSTDTQYFGPGTRLTVL.

This clone was seen once. This chain links TRBV18 with TRBJ2-3, with D unclear. The CDR3 loop spans 14 amino acids. Germline CDR1 is KGHSH and CDR2 is LQKENI. V dropped 2 bases and J dropped 4 bases, with 10 bases sitting between them. DNA of the CDR3: TGTGCCAGCTCACCATCTTACACCCCAGATACGCAGTATTTT. Its translation: CASSPSYTPDTQYF.

The chain combines TRBV19 with TRBJ1-1; unclear D gene. Trimming removed 3 bases from V and 0 bases from J, with 11 bases in between. Germline lookup yields CDR1 LNHDA and CDR2 SQIVND (reference sequence). There are 15 residues in the CDR3. The DNA of the CDR3 is TGTGCCAGTAGTATTGCCGGAGGCATGAACACTGAAGCTTTCTTT. It yields the protein CASSIAGGMNTEAFF. The full variable domain, rest sourced from reference TRBV19 and TRBJ1-1, is DGGITQSPKYLFRKEGQNVTLSCEQNLNHDAMYWYRQDPGQGLRLIYYSQIVNDFQKGDIAEGYSVSREKKESFPLTVTSAQKNPTAFYLCASSIAGGMNTEAFFGQGTRLTVV.

The V gene is TRBV7-2, the J gene TRBJ2-2; D unclear. CDR3 length: 13 amino acids. Trimming removed 11 bases from V and 1 base from J, with 11 bases in between. CDR1 and CDR2 (germline): SGHTA, FQGNSA. DNA of the CDR3: TGTGCCGGAAGAAACAGGAACACCGGGGAGCTGTTTTTT. This gives the protein CAGRNRNTGELFF.

The chain couples TRBV4-1 to TRBJ2-1, with a weak D call TRBD1 (6 bases). V lost 1 base and J 9 bases, leaving 16 bases between the germline ends. This CDR3 contains 15 residues. Germline CDR1 MGHRA, CDR2 YSYEKL. The CDR3 protein is CASSQGRLQGSEQFF. DNA of the CDR3: TGCGCCAGCAGCCAAGGTAGATTACAGGGCAGTGAGCAGTTCTTC.

This clone was counted once. V usage is TRBV4-1 and J usage is TRBJ1-3; D is uncertain. Trimming removed 1 base from V and 0 bases from J, with 10 bases in between. Germline V CDR1 and CDR2: MGHRA, YSYEKL. The length of the CDR3 is 16 residues. Written as DNA, the CDR3 is TGCGCCAGCAGCCAAGGGGCCACCGCCTCTGGAAACACCATATATTTT. This codes for CASSQGATASGNTIYF.

CDR3 sequence reads: CSVKGTGDFFEAFF. Written as DNA, the CDR3 is TGCAGCGTTAAGGGGACAGGGGACTTTTTTGAAGCTTTCTTT. The chain employs TRBV29-1 and TRBJ1-1; TRBD1 agrees at 10 bases. Germline V gives CDR1 SQVTM, CDR2 ANQGSEA. J lost 7 bases, V lost 5 bases, and 10 bases had no gene match. The CDR3 spans 14 residues.

The chain has TRBV7-2 and TRBJ1-3; D not resolved. The CDR3 length is 16 residues. The V and J ends lost 1 base and 6 bases respectively, with 16 bases between them. Germline values: CDR1 SGHTA, CDR2 FQGNSA. The CDR3 bases are TGTGCCAGCAGCTTAGTGTCGAATATCCCCTTAAACACCATATATTTT. This encodes CASSLVSNIPLNTIYF.

The chain joins TRBV7-9 to TRBJ1-1, with D perhaps matching TRBD1 (5 bases). This CDR3 is built from 15 residues. CDR1 is SEHNR, CDR2 FQNEAQ, per germline (reference sequence). V lost 4 bases, J lost 2 bases, and 14 bases lay in between. This CDR3 reads CASSSPRTTNTEAFF. CDR3 DNA: TGTGCCAGCAGCTCTCCGAGGACAACCAACACTGAAGCTTTCTTT.

V usage is TRBV6-5 and J usage is TRBJ2-7; 9 bases fit TRBD1. CDR1 MNHEY and CDR2 SVGAGI come from the germline V gene. The V gene end was trimmed by 5 bases and the J gene end by 3 bases; junction bases not matched to a gene: 5. This CDR3 is built from 14 residues. Here the CDR3 DNA reads TGTGCCAGCAGTAGGGGGACAGGGAACTACGAGCAGTACTTC. This translates into CASSRGTGNYEQYF.

The CDR3 spells CASSLGQGTNEKLFF. The DNA of the CDR3 is TGTGCCAGCAGCTTGGGACAGGGGACTAATGAAAAACTGTTTTTT. The chain employs TRBV7-3 and TRBJ1-4; 10 bases agree with TRBD1. Trimming removed 3 bases from V and 2 bases from J; junction bases left unmatched: 0. Germline V gives CDR1 SGHTA, CDR2 FQGTGA. The CDR3 is 15 amino acids. The full variable domain, in which reference TRBV7-3 and TRBJ1-4 provide the parts outside the CDR3, is GAGVSQTPSNKVTEKGKYVELRCDPISGHTALYWYRQSLGQGPEFLIYFQGTGAADDSGLPNDRFFAVRPEGSVSTLKIQRTERGDSAVYLCASSLGQGTNEKLFFGSGTQLSVL.

The CDR3 sequence is CASSSNRGGAGTEAFF. The CDR3 nucleotides read TGTGCCAGCAGCTCGAATCGGGGGGGCGCGGGGACTGAAGCTTTCTTT. This chain links TRBV11-2 with TRBJ1-1, with D possibly matching TRBD1 (6 bases). Germline loops: CDR1 SGHAT, CDR2 FQNNGV. V lost 4 bases to trimming and J lost 5 bases, with 20 bases between them. The CDR3 has 16 residues.

The chain employs TRBV6-1 and TRBJ2-1; 10 nucleotides line up with TRBD2. This CDR3 is 18 amino acids long. The V and J ends lost 4 bases and 7 bases, in that order; junction bases with no gene match: 16. Looked up from germline, CDR1 is MNHNS and CDR2 is SASEGT. CDR3 residues: CASSAFVGQRGGVNEQFF. DNA for the CDR3: TGTGCCAGCAGTGCCTTTGTGGGCCAGCGGGGGGGCGTAAATGAGCAGTTCTTC.

This clone appeared a few times. This chain connects TRBV4-1 to TRBJ1-2, with 7 bases that match TRBD1. Germline V gene sequence: CDR1 MGHRA, CDR2 YSYEKL. The length of the CDR3 is 15 residues. The V gene end was trimmed by 1 base and the J gene end by 3 bases; junction bases not matched to a gene: 5. CDR3 DNA: TGCGCCAGCAGCCAAGTTGGGACAGACCACTATGGCTACACCTTC. Its translation is CASSQVGTDHYGYTF.

This chain joins TRBV15 and TRBJ1-2, with no clear D. This CDR3 has 14 residues. The germline V and J ends were trimmed by 0 bases and 4 bases, with 9 bases remaining between them. CDR1 and CDR2 (germline): LNHNV, YYDKDF (reference sequence). CDR3 sequence reads: CATSREEGSYGYTF. The DNA of the CDR3 is TGTGCCACCAGCAGAGAAGAGGGTAGCTATGGCTACACCTTC.

The rearrangement joins TRBV24-1 to TRBJ1-3, with D possibly TRBD1 on 5 matching bases. This CDR3 comprises 15 residues. V shed 3 bases and J shed 4 bases, with 12 bases lying between them. Germline-derived CDR1 and CDR2 are KGHDR and SFDVKD. CDR3 nucleotide sequence: TGTGCCACCAGTGATAGTGGACAAGGGGGAAACACCATATATTTT. Translated: CATSDSGQGGNTIYF.

V is TRBV7-2 and J is TRBJ2-7, with TRBD2 matching 9 bases. The V gene's germline CDR1 is SGHTA and CDR2 FQGNSA. This CDR3 is 17 amino acids long. V shed 2 bases and J 1 base; nucleotides not matched to a gene: 9. The CDR3 bases are TGTGCCAGCAGCTTAAGGTGGGGTAGCGGGAGATCCTACGAGCAGTACTTC. Translating gives CASSLRWGSGRSYEQYF.

The chain recombines TRBV4-3 with TRBJ2-5, with TRBD2 identical over 7 bases. CDR3 length: 16 amino acids. Per germline, CDR1 LGHNA and CDR2 YSLEER. V was pared by 1 base and J by 3 bases, with 8 bases of the junction left unmatched. The DNA of the CDR3 is TGCGCCAGCAGCCAAGGTTCGGGGGAGGGGAAAGAGACCCAGTACTTC. Translating gives CASSQGSGEGKETQYF.

V is TRBV11-3 and J is TRBJ2-7; maybe TRBD1 (5 bases). The germline V gene encodes CDR1 SGHNT and CDR2 YENEEA. The CDR3 covers 14 residues. V gave up 5 bases and J gave up 1 base, with 12 bases separating them. CDR3 nucleotides: TGTGCCAGCAGCCAATCGACAGCGTCCTACGAGCAGTACTTC. Its protein is CASSQSTASYEQYF. The variable domain in full, completed from reference TRBV11-3 and TRBJ2-7, reads EAGVVQSPRYKIIEKKQPVAFWCNPISGHNTLYWYLQNLGQGPELLIRYENEEAVDDSQLPKDRFSAERLKGVDSTLKIQPAELGDSAVYLCASSQSTASYEQYFGPGTRLTVT.

This chain joins TRBV6-4 and TRBJ1-5; 12 bases are shared with TRBD1. Per germline, CDR1 MRHNA and CDR2 SNTAGT. V shed 4 bases and J 5 bases; nucleotides not matched to a gene: 12. The CDR3 is made up of 18 amino acids. The CDR3 DNA reads TGTGCCAGCAGTGTCACGCTTACGGGACAGGGGGCCGATCAGCCCCAGCATTTT. The encoded protein is CASSVTLTGQGADQPQHF.